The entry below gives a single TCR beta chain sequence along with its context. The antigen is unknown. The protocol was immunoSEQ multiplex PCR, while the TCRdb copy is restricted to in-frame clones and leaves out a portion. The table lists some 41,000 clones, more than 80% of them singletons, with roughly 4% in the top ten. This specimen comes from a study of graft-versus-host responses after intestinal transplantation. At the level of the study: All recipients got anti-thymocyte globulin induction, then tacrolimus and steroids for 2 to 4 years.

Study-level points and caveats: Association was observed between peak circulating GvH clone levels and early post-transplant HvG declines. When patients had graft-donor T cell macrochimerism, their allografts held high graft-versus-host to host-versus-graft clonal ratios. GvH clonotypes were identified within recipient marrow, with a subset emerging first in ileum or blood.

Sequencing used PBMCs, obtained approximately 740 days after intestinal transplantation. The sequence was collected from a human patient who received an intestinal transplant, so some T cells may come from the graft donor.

The CDR3 spells CASSRTGNTEAFF. CDR3 nucleotide sequence: TGTGCCAGCAGCCGGACAGGGAACACTGAAGCTTTCTTT. The chain is built from TRBV7-9 and TRBJ1-1, with 7 bases aligning to TRBD1. The germline gives CDR1 SEHNR, CDR2 FQNEAQ (reference sequence). J lost 1 base, V lost 5 bases, and 1 base had no gene match. CDR3 length equals 13 residues. The full variable domain, in which reference TRBV7-9 and TRBJ1-1 provide the parts outside the CDR3, is DTGVSQNPRHKITKRGQNVTFRCDPISEHNRLYWYRQTLGQGPEFLTYFQNEAQLEKSRLLSDRFSAERPKGSFSTLEIQRTEQGDSAMYLCASSRTGNTEAFFGQGTRLTVV.